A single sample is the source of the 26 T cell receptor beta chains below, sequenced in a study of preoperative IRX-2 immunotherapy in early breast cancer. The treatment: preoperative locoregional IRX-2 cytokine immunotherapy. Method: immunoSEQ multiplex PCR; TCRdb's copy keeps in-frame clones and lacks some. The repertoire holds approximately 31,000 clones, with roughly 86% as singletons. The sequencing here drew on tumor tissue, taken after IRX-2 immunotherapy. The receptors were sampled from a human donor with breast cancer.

The CDR3 is CASSYSARPSSYEQYV. The CDR3, as DNA: TGTGCCAGCAGTTACTCGGCGCGGCCTAGCTCCTACGAGCAGTACGTC. This chain links TRBV6-8 with TRBJ2-7; D uncertain. Germline CDR1 reads MNHGY; CDR2 reads SAAAGT. The CDR3 length is 16 residues. V lost 0 bases and J 0 bases, leaving 12 bases between the germline ends.

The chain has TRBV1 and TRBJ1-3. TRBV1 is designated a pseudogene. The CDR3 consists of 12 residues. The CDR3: CASSQDGGTIYF. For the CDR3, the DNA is TGCGCCAGCAGCCAAGATGGGGGCACCATATATTTT.

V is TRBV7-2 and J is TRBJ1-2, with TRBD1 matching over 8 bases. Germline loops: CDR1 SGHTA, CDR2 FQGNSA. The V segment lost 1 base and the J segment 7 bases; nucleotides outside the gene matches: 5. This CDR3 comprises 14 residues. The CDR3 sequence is CASSLGQGIGGYTF. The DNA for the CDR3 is TGTGCCAGCAGCTTAGGACAGGGGATAGGTGGCTACACCTTC. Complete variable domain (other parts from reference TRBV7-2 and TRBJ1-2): GAGVSQSPSNKVTEKGKDVELRCDPISGHTALYWYRQSLGQGLEFLIYFQGNSAPDKSGLPSDRFSAERTGGSVSTLTIQRTQQEDSAVYLCASSLGQGIGGYTFGSGTRLTVV.

The CDR3 spells CASDPGGAGNTIYF. The CDR3 nucleotides read TGTGCCTCCGACCCCGGGGGAGCTGGAAACACCATATATTTT. The chain joins TRBV19 to TRBJ1-3; a weak D match, TRBD1 (5 bases). The CDR3 length is 14 residues. CDR1 and CDR2 from the germline V gene are LNHDA and SQIVND (reference sequence). V lost 11 bases and J 2 bases, leaving 16 bases between the germline ends.

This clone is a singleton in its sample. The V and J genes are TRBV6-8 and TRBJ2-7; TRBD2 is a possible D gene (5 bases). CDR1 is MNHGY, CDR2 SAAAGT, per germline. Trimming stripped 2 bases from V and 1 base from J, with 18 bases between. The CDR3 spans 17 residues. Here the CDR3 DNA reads TGTGCCAGCAGTTACGGGTCGGTTCTAGAGGGTTCCTACGAGCAGTACTTC. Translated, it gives CASSYGSVLEGSYEQYF.

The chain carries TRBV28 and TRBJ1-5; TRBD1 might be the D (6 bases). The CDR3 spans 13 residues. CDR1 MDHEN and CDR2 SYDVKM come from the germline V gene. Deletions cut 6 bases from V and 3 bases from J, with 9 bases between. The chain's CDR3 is CASSGQSNQPQHF. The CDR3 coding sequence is TGTGCCAGCAGCGGACAGTCCAATCAGCCCCAGCATTTT.

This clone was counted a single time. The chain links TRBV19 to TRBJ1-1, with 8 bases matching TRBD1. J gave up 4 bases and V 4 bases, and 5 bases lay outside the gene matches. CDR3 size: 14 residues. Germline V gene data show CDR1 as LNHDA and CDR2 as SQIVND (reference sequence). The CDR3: CASSTGTGATEAFF. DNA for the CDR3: TGTGCCAGTAGTACCGGGACAGGAGCCACTGAAGCTTTCTTT.

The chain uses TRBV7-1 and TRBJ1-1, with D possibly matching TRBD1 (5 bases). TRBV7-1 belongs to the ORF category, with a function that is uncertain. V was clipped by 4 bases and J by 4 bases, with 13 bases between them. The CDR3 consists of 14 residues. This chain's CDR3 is CASSLKGLGTEAFF. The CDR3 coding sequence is TGTGCCAGCAGCTTGAAGGGGCTGGGCACTGAAGCTTTCTTT.

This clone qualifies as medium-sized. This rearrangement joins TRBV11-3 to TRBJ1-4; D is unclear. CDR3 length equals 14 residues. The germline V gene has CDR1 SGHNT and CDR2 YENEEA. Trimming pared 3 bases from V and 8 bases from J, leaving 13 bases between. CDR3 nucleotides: TGTGCCAGCAGCTTGGGAGGGTTTCAGGAAAAACTGTTTTTT. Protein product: CASSLGGFQEKLFF.

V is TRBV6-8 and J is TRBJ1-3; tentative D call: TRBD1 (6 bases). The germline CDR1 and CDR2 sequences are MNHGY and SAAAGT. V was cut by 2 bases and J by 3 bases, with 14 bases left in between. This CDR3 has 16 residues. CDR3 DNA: TGTGCCAGCAGTTACCGTCCACAGGGTCGTGGAAACACCATATATTTT. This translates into CASSYRPQGRGNTIYF.

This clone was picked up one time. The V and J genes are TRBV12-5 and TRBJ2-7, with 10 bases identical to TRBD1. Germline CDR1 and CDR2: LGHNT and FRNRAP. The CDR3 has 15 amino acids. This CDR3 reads CATPRMTGGTYEQYF. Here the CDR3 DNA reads TGTGCCACCCCCCGGATGACAGGGGGCACCTACGAGCAGTACTTC.

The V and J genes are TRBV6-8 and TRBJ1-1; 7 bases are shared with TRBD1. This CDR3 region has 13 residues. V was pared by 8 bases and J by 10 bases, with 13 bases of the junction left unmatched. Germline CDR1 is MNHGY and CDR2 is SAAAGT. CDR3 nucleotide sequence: TGTGCCAGCCTGCGGGACATCAGGGGGGCAGCTTTCTTT. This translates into CASLRDIRGAAFF.

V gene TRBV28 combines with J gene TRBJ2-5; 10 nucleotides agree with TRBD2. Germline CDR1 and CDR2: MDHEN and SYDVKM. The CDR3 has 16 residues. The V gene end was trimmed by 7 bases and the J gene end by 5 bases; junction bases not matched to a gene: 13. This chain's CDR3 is CASNTGASGGWETQYF. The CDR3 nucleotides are TGTGCCAGCAACACGGGGGCTAGCGGGGGATGGGAGACCCAGTACTTC. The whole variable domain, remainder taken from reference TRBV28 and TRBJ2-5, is DVKVTQSSRYLVKRTGEKVFLECVQDMDHENMFWYRQDPGLGLRLIYFSYDVKMKEKGDIPEGYSVSREKKERFSLILESASTNQTSMYLCASNTGASGGWETQYFGPGTRLLVL.

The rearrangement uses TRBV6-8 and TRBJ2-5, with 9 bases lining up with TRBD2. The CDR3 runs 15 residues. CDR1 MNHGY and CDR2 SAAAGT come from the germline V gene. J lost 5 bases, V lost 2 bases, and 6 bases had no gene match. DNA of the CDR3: TGTGCCAGCAGTTACCAGGGACTAGCTGGGGAGACCCAGTACTTC. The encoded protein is CASSYQGLAGETQYF.

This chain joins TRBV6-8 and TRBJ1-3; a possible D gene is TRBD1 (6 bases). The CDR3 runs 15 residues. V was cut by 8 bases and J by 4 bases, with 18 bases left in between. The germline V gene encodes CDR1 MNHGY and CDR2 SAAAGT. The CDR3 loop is CASGGTHTMGNTIYF. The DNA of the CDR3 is TGTGCCAGCGGCGGGACACACACGATGGGAAACACCATATATTTT.

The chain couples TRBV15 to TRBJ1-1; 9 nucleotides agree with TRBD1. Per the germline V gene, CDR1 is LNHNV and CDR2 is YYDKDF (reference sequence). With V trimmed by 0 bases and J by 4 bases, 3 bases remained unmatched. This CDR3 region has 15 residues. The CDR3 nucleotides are TGTGCCACCAGCAGAGATTCGACAGGGGGCACTGAAGCTTTCTTT. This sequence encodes CATSRDSTGGTEAFF.

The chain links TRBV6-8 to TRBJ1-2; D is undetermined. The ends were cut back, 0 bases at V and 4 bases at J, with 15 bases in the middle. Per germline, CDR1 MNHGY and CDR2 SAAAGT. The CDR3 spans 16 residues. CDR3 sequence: CASSYSISAASYGYTF. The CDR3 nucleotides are TGTGCCAGCAGTTACTCGATTTCGGCGGCTAGCTATGGCTACACCTTC.

Here the CDR3 reads CAITGTGLGENEKLFF. Written as DNA, the CDR3 is TGTGCCATTACCGGGACAGGGTTGGGGGAGAATGAAAAACTGTTTTTT. V usage is TRBV6-8 and J usage is TRBJ1-4; 9 bases map to TRBD1. Looked up from germline, CDR1 is MNHGY and CDR2 is SAAAGT. CDR3 length equals 16 residues. Trimming at V came to 10 bases and at J to 5 bases, leaving 14 bases not matched to a gene.

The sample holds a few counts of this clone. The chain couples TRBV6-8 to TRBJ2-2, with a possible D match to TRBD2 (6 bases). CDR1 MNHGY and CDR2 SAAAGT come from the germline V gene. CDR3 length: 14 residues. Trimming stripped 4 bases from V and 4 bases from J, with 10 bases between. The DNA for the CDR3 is TGTGCCAGCAGTTTCGGCGGGACCACCGGGGAGCTGTTTTTT. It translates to CASSFGGTTGELFF.

The CDR3 region is CASSLAGGPNGELFF. The CDR3, as DNA: TGTGCCAGCAGCTTAGCGGGAGGGCCGAACGGGGAGCTGTTTTTT. The rearrangement joins TRBV7-5 to TRBJ2-2; the table's D call, TRBD2, has no DNA check behind it. TRBV7-5 is marked as a pseudogene. The CDR3 covers 15 residues.

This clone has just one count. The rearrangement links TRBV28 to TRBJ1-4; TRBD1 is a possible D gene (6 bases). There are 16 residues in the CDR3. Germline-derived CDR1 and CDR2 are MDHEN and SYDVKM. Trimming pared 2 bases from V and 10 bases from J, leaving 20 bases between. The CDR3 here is CASSLGLRGERGKLFF. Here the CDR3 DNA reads TGTGCCAGCAGTTTAGGGCTCAGGGGAGAAAGAGGAAAACTGTTTTTT.

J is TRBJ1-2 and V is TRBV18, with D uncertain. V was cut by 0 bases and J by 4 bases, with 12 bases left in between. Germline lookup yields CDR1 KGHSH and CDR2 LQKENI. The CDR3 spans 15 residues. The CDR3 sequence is CASSPPISVFYGYTF. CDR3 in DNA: TGTGCCAGCTCACCACCGATTTCGGTTTTCTATGGCTACACCTTC.

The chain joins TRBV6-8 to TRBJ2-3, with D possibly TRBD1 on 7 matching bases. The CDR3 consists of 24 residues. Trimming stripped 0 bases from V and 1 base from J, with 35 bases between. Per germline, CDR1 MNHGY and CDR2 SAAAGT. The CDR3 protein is CASSYSIRGRSTSGGSRGTDTQYF. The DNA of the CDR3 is TGTGCCAGCAGTTACTCGATCCGGGGACGGAGCACGTCAGGGGGGTCTCGGGGCACAGATACGCAGTATTTT.

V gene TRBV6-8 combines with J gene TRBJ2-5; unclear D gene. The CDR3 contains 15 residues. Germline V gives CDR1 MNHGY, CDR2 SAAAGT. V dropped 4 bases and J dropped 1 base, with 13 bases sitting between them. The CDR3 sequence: CASSLFMAVQETQYF. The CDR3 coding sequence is TGTGCCAGCAGTTTATTTATGGCGGTCCAAGAGACCCAGTACTTC.

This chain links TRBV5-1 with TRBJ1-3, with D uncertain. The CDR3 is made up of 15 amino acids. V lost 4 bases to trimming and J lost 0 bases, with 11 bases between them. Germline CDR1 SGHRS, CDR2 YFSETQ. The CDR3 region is CASSPDIYSGNTIYF. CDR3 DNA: TGCGCCAGCAGCCCTGACATTTACTCTGGAAACACCATATATTTT.

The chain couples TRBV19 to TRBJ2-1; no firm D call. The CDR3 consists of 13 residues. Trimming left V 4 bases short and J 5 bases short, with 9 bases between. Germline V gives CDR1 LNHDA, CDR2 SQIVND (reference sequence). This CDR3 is CASSRGTHNEQFF. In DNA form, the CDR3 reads TGTGCCAGTAGTAGAGGTACCCACAATGAGCAGTTCTTC.